One sample yielded the 12 T cell receptor beta chains listed below, sequenced in a study of OX40 agonist ivuxolimab in advanced cancers. The repertoire was sequenced with immunoSEQ multiplex PCR; TCRdb's copy has only in-frame clones and lacks some. The data contain some 39,000 clones, roughly three quarters of them singletons. This material consisted of CD4+ or CD8+ T cells sorted from blood, taken in a trial of the OX40 agonist ivuxolimab. The receptor set was obtained from an adult with an advanced solid tumor such as melanoma, head and neck, liver or kidney cancer.

The chain combines TRBV11-2 with TRBJ2-1, with D possibly matching TRBD2 (6 bases). The CDR3 consists of 15 residues. Deletions cut 1 base from V and 4 bases from J, with 11 bases between. Germline-derived CDR1 and CDR2 are SGHAT and FQNNGV. The CDR3 is CASSLGAGFYNEQFF. The CDR3 DNA follows: TGTGCCAGCAGCTTAGGGGCGGGGTTTTACAATGAGCAGTTCTTC.

This clone ranks as medium-sized. V and J are TRBV5-5 and TRBJ1-3, with a weak D call TRBD1 (6 bases). V was shortened by 6 bases and J by 1 base, with 11 bases between the two germline ends. The V gene's germline CDR1 is SGHKS and CDR2 YYEKEE (reference sequence). This CDR3 has 14 residues. The CDR3 here is CASTYRESGNTIYF. Written as DNA, the CDR3 is TGTGCCAGCACATACAGGGAATCTGGAAACACCATATATTTT.

V usage is TRBV30 and J usage is TRBJ1-2; D is perhaps TRBD1 (5 bases). This CDR3 is 13 amino acids long. With 2 bases removed from V and 2 bases from J, the gap between germline ends came to 9 bases. Germline V gene data show CDR1 as GTSNPN and CDR2 as SVGIG (reference sequence). The CDR3 reads CAWSTGGNYGYTF. The CDR3 region has the DNA TGTGCCTGGAGTACGGGGGGGAACTATGGCTACACCTTC.

In its sample, this clone was seen a few times. The CDR3 here is CASSLTGDEQYF. CDR3 DNA sequence: TGTGCCAGCAGTTTAACGGGGGACGAGCAGTACTTC. V gene TRBV27 combines with J gene TRBJ2-7; tentatively, D is TRBD2 (6 bases). Trimming stripped 2 bases from V and 5 bases from J, with 7 bases between. The CDR3 runs 12 residues. Germline CDR1 is MNHEY and CDR2 is SMNVEV (reference sequence).

This chain links TRBV5-1 with TRBJ1-1; 8 bases match TRBD1. CDR1 and CDR2 (germline): SGHRS, YFSETQ. This CDR3 region has 16 residues. The junction had 14 bases not matched to a gene; V was cut back by 0 bases and J by 10 bases. This chain's CDR3 is CASSLVQGASQGRAFF. As DNA, the CDR3 is TGCGCCAGCAGCTTGGTGCAGGGGGCCTCGCAGGGGCGAGCTTTCTTT.

The rearrangement links TRBV12-5 to TRBJ2-3; a weak D match, TRBD1 (6 bases). The CDR3 length is 12 residues. V was cut by 6 bases and J by 5 bases, with 9 bases left in between. Germline V lookup: CDR1 LGHNT, CDR2 FRNRAP. The CDR3 sequence: CASGQGKDTQYF. CDR3 nucleotide sequence: TGTGCTAGTGGCCAGGGGAAAGATACGCAGTATTTT.

The CDR3: CASSFLRLAQYNEQFF. The CDR3 coding sequence is TGTGCCAGCAGCTTCTTACGGCTAGCACAATACAATGAGCAGTTCTTC. V and J are TRBV7-9 and TRBJ2-1, with D tentatively TRBD2 (5 bases). Trimming left V 3 bases short and J 4 bases short, with 16 bases between. Germline CDR1 is SEHNR and CDR2 is FQNEAQ (reference sequence). The CDR3 has 16 amino acids.

Only a few counts were recorded for this clone. V and J are TRBV2 and TRBJ1-1; a possible D gene is TRBD1 (5 bases). V lost 2 bases and J 3 bases, leaving 10 bases between the germline ends. Germline V gene data show CDR1 as SNHLY and CDR2 as FYNNEI. The CDR3 spans 14 residues. The CDR3 nucleotides are TGTGCCAGCAGTGAAACAGCAGGGTACACTGAAGCTTTCTTT. Translation: CASSETAGYTEAFF.

This clone occurred once. The chain's CDR3 is CASSWGMNTEAFF. CDR3 in DNA: TGTGCCAGCAGCTGGGGCATGAACACTGAAGCTTTCTTT. V usage is TRBV27 and J usage is TRBJ1-1; perhaps TRBD1 as D (5 bases). Germline CDR1 reads MNHEY; CDR2 reads SMNVEV (reference sequence). The CDR3 runs 13 residues. Deletions cut 6 bases from V and 0 bases from J, with 8 bases between.

The genes are TRBV13 and TRBJ1-5, with TRBD1 as a possible D gene (5 bases). Germline assignment: CDR1 PRHDT and CDR2 FYEKMQ (reference sequence). The CDR3 extends over 13 amino acids. The ends were cut back, 2 bases at V and 4 bases at J, with 6 bases in the middle. This chain's CDR3 is CASSLQGNQPQHF. CDR3 DNA: TGTGCCAGCAGCTTACAGGGTAATCAGCCCCAGCATTTT.

The chain has TRBV18 and TRBJ2-7; 10 bases match TRBD1. The CDR3 has 16 amino acids. V trimming: 6 bases; J trimming: 2 bases; junction bases outside the gene matches: 10. Germline V gene sequence: CDR1 KGHSH, CDR2 LQKENI. CDR3 bases: TGTGCCAGCTCGCCCCCGCGGGACAGGGGCCCCTACGAGCAGTACTTC. The encoded protein is CASSPPRDRGPYEQYF. Combining the CDR3 with reference TRBV18 and TRBJ2-7 gives the whole variable domain NAGVMQNPRHLVRRRGQEARLRCSPMKGHSHVYWYRQLPEEGLKFMVYLQKENIIDESGMPKERFSAEFPKEGPSILRIQQVVRGDSAAYFCASSPPRDRGPYEQYFGPGTRLTVT.

The chain uses TRBV27 and TRBJ1-2; TRBD1 matches at 7 bases. Germline V gives CDR1 MNHEY, CDR2 SMNVEV (reference sequence). V lost 10 bases, J lost 7 bases, and 15 bases stayed unmatched. The CDR3 is made up of 14 amino acids. The CDR3 protein is CATGSGGPRGGYTF. For the CDR3, the DNA is TGTGCCACAGGGTCAGGGGGGCCCAGGGGTGGCTACACCTTC.